The 27 T cell receptor beta chains reported below all come from one sample, sequenced in a study of shared clonotypes between healthy human individuals. Naivety among CD8 cells was defined by CD45RO negativity and positive CCR7 selection, thereby excluding terminally differentiated effector memory CD45RA+ cells. The repertoire was sequenced with immunoSEQ multiplex PCR; TCRdb's copy has only in-frame clones and lacks some. Here the sample spans over 2 million clones, roughly 95% being singletons. The specimen sequenced was naive CD8+ T cells sorted from blood. These TCRs come from a man between 18 and 29 years old in good health.

The rearrangement links TRBV5-6 to TRBJ2-3; TRBD1 agrees at 7 bases. The junction had 9 bases not matched to a gene; V was cut back by 1 base and J by 4 bases. The CDR3 length is 16 residues. The V gene's germline CDR1 is SGHDT and CDR2 YYEEEE. CDR3 sequence (DNA): TGTGCCAGCAGCTTGTTGTTGAGAGGGGGCGCAGATACGCAGTATTTT. Protein product: CASSLLLRGGADTQYF.

The rearrangement links TRBV27 to TRBJ2-7; 9 bases fit TRBD1. V shed 5 bases and J 5 bases; nucleotides not matched to a gene: 13. This CDR3 is built from 16 residues. CDR1 MNHEY and CDR2 SMNVEV come from the germline V gene (reference sequence). Here the CDR3 reads CASSPSPGTGLHEQYF. In DNA, the CDR3 is TGTGCCAGCAGTCCGAGTCCCGGGACAGGGCTTCACGAGCAGTACTTC.

The chain uses TRBV19 and TRBJ2-4; D ambiguous. The CDR3 is made up of 17 amino acids. Germline V CDR1 and CDR2: LNHDA, SQIVND (reference sequence). V was pared by 0 bases and J by 0 bases, with 12 bases between. Written as DNA, the CDR3 is TGTGCCAGTAGTATAGATCTCCAGGAACTAGCCAAAAACATTCAGTACTTC. Protein sequence: CASSIDLQELAKNIQYF.

The chain has TRBV4-1 and TRBJ1-1; no definite D call. The CDR3 extends over 14 amino acids. CDR1 MGHRA and CDR2 YSYEKL come from the germline V gene. Between the trimmed V and J ends, which lost 4 bases and 1 base, there was a span of 10 bases. The CDR3 DNA reads TGCGCCAGCAGCCTTAGGACGCAGAACACTGAAGCTTTCTTT. This encodes CASSLRTQNTEAFF.

The gene calls are TRBV7-2 and TRBJ2-7; D call uncertain. Trimming left V 5 bases short and J 2 bases short, with 16 bases between. The CDR3 runs to 15 residues. CDR1 is SGHTA and CDR2 is FQGNSA in the germline V gene. CDR3 sequence reads: CASSPLWSLAYEQYF. CDR3 DNA: TGTGCCAGCAGCCCTCTTTGGTCCCTCGCCTACGAGCAGTACTTC.

The chain combines TRBV19 with TRBJ2-1, with unresolved D. The CDR3 runs 14 residues. Germline CDR1 LNHDA, CDR2 SQIVND (reference sequence). Trimming took 1 base from V and 5 from J, leaving 9 bases between them. This CDR3 reads CASSIGGIHNEQFF. The CDR3 nucleotides are TGTGCCAGTAGTATAGGGGGAATACACAATGAGCAGTTCTTC.

The chain carries TRBV28 and TRBJ1-1; the match to TRBD1 covers 7 bases. The J segment lost 3 bases and the V segment lost 7 bases, leaving 8 bases of the junction unmatched. Germline V gene lookup returns CDR1 MDHEN and CDR2 SYDVKM. The CDR3 consists of 14 residues. CDR3 sequence: CASIFTGVDTEAFF. The CDR3, as DNA: TGTGCCAGCATCTTTACAGGGGTTGACACTGAAGCTTTCTTT. The complete variable domain, with remaining parts taken from reference TRBV28 and TRBJ1-1, reads DVKVTQSSRYLVKRTGEKVFLECVQDMDHENMFWYRQDPGLGLRLIYFSYDVKMKEKGDIPEGYSVSREKKERFSLILESASTNQTSMYLCASIFTGVDTEAFFGQGTRLTVV.

Turning to this clone: Other nucleotide sequences in the sample specify the same CDR3. The rearrangement links TRBV10-1 to TRBJ2-2; D is unclear. Germline V gene lookup returns CDR1 WNHNN and CDR2 SYGVQD (reference sequence). V lost 2 bases, J lost 7 bases, and 5 bases lay in between. The CDR3 contains 12 residues. CDR3 residues: CASSEGSGELFF. CDR3 bases: TGCGCCAGCAGTGAGGGAAGCGGGGAGCTGTTTTTT.

This clone has a handful of counts. The chain joins TRBV29-1 to TRBJ1-2, with 7 bases identical to TRBD1. This CDR3 spans 13 amino acids. The J segment lost 1 base and the V segment lost 2 bases, leaving 1 base of the junction unmatched. Germline-derived CDR1 and CDR2 are SQVTM and ANQGSEA. The CDR3 coding sequence is TGCAGCGTTGAAACAGGGGATAACTATGGCTACACCTTC. It yields the protein CSVETGDNYGYTF. The full variable domain, completed using reference TRBV29-1 and TRBJ1-2, is SAVISQKPSRDICQRGTSLTIQCQVDSQVTMMFWYRQQPGQSLTLIATANQGSEATYESGFVIDKFPISRPNLTFSTLTVSNMSPEDSSIYLCSVETGDNYGYTFGSGTRLTVV.

The chain recombines TRBV4-1 with TRBJ1-2; 9 bases are shared with TRBD1. The V gene's germline CDR1 is MGHRA and CDR2 YSYEKL. This CDR3 is 15 amino acids long. Losses at the gene ends were 1 base for V and 7 bases for J; bases not matched to a gene: 7. The chain's CDR3 is CASSQAVGTGLGYTF. CDR3 nucleotide sequence: TGCGCCAGCAGCCAAGCCGTCGGGACAGGGCTTGGCTACACCTTC.

The J gene is TRBJ1-1, the V gene TRBV9, with 7 bases that match TRBD1. V lost 7 bases and J lost 2; bases outside the gene matches: 5. Germline loops: CDR1 SGDLS, CDR2 YYNGEE. CDR3 length: 13 amino acids. In DNA form, the CDR3 reads TGTGCCAGCGGGGGGACAGCCAACACTGAAGCTTTCTTT. It is translated as CASGGTANTEAFF.

J is TRBJ2-7 and V is TRBV7-9; 7 positions agree with TRBD1. The V gene end was trimmed by 5 bases and the J gene end by 1 base; junction bases not matched to a gene: 8. The germline gives CDR1 SEHNR, CDR2 FQNEAQ (reference sequence). The CDR3 runs 15 residues. This CDR3 is CASSHRDSQSYEQYF. The CDR3 DNA sequence: TGTGCCAGCAGCCACCGGGACAGCCAATCCTACGAGCAGTACTTC.

CDR3 nucleotide sequence: TGTGCCAGCAGGCGATATCGGGGGGGCTCCTACAATGAGCAGTTCTTC. Amino acids: CASRRYRGGSYNEQFF. The V gene is TRBV28, the J gene TRBJ2-1; 8 bases are shared with TRBD2. The CDR3 is 16 amino acids. Germline V gene sequence: CDR1 MDHEN, CDR2 SYDVKM. The V segment lost 6 bases and the J segment 0 bases; nucleotides outside the gene matches: 7.

The rearrangement links TRBV5-4 to TRBJ2-1, with 8 nucleotides matching TRBD2. The J segment lost 7 bases and the V segment lost 3 bases, leaving 6 bases of the junction unmatched. This CDR3 has 14 residues. Germline V gene sequence: CDR1 SGHNT, CDR2 YYREEE (reference sequence). DNA for the CDR3: TGTGCCAGCAGCTCCCCCGGGGGGGGGAATGAGCAGTTCTTC. Translated: CASSSPGGGNEQFF.

V gene TRBV2 combines with J gene TRBJ1-5; D might be TRBD1 (6 bases). V was pared by 0 bases and J by 0 bases, with 15 bases between. CDR1 is SNHLY and CDR2 is FYNNEI in the germline V gene. The CDR3 has 18 residues. CDR3 amino acids: CASSEAPRGEYSNQPQHF. CDR3 coding DNA: TGTGCCAGCAGTGAAGCGCCCAGGGGCGAATATAGCAATCAGCCCCAGCATTTT.

The rearrangement links TRBV12-1 to TRBJ2-3; the table gives TRBD2 as D, unverified against the DNA. TRBV12-1 is a documented pseudogene. CDR3 size: 13 residues. In DNA, the CDR3 is TGTGCCAGCAGCTCGAGCTGCACAGATACGCAGTATTTT. Its protein is CASSSSCTDTQYF.

This clone showed up just once. The CDR3 loop reads CASSLTGGSSYEQYF. For the CDR3, the DNA is TGTGCCAGCAGCTTAACAGGGGGAAGCTCCTACGAGCAGTACTTC. The chain links TRBV5-5 to TRBJ2-7; the match to TRBD1 covers 8 bases. CDR1 is SGHKS, CDR2 YYEKEE, per germline (reference sequence). The V gene end was trimmed by 2 bases and the J gene end by 0 bases; junction bases not matched to a gene: 4. This CDR3 contains 15 residues. The variable domain in full, completed from reference TRBV5-5 and TRBJ2-7, reads DAGVTQSPTHLIKTRGQQVTLRCSPISGHKSVSWYQQVLGQGPQFIFQYYEKEERGRGNFPDRFSARQFPNYSSELNVNALLLGDSALYLCASSLTGGSSYEQYFGPGTRLTVT.

The chain links TRBV9 to TRBJ1-4; D is unresolved. The germline gives CDR1 SGDLS, CDR2 YYNGEE. Trimming cost V 0 bases and J 4 bases, with 4 bases left between them. This CDR3 region has 13 residues. The CDR3 loop reads CASSVGINEKLFF. In nucleotides, the CDR3 is TGTGCCAGCAGCGTAGGCATTAATGAAAAACTGTTTTTT.

V is TRBV29-1 and J is TRBJ2-7; weak D call: TRBD1 (5 bases). CDR1 is SQVTM, CDR2 ANQGSEA, per germline. The V end was cut by 4 bases, the J end by 3 bases, with 10 bases between. The CDR3 has 12 amino acids. CDR3 amino acids: CSVAFQGYEQYF. In DNA form, the CDR3 reads TGCAGCGTTGCCTTTCAGGGCTACGAGCAGTACTTC.

This chain uses TRBV13 with TRBJ2-7; D possibly matches TRBD1 or TRBD2 (5 bases each). The CDR3 extends over 15 amino acids. The V end lost 4 bases, the J end lost 7 bases, and 20 bases lay between the germline ends. Germline CDR1 PRHDT, CDR2 FYEKMQ (reference sequence). DNA for the CDR3: TGTGCCAGCAGCTACCGGGACGGCCTCGCGAGGGAGCAGTACTTC. It is translated as CASSYRDGLAREQYF.

The rearrangement joins TRBV21-1 to TRBJ1-1; TRBD1 is taken as the D call from the table, unchecked against the DNA. TRBV21-1 counts as a pseudogene. The CDR3 consists of 12 residues. In nucleotides, the CDR3 is TGTGCCAGCACCTGGACAGGCCATGAAGCTTTCTTT. It codes for CASTWTGHEAFF.

The chain employs TRBV9 and TRBJ1-5, with D unresolved. The CDR3 has 15 amino acids. Between the trimmed V and J ends, which lost 3 bases and 3 bases, there was a span of 13 bases. Germline loops: CDR1 SGDLS, CDR2 YYNGEE. The CDR3 reads CASSAGGLLNQPQHF. In nucleotides, the CDR3 is TGTGCCAGCAGCGCCGGAGGGCTCCTCAATCAGCCCCAGCATTTT.

This clone appeared a single time. This CDR3 is CATRTGGGTDTQYF. DNA for the CDR3: TGTGCCACCAGGACAGGGGGGGGCACAGATACGCAGTATTTT. The chain is built from TRBV10-3 and TRBJ2-3; TRBD1 aligns across 10 bases. CDR3 length equals 14 residues. V gave up 10 bases and J gave up 1 base; unmatched junction bases: 5. Germline V CDR1 and CDR2: ENHRY, SYGVKD.

This clone was counted between two and nine times. The rearrangement joins TRBV5-6 to TRBJ2-3; D unresolved. Germline V gene lookup returns CDR1 SGHDT and CDR2 YYEEEE. V lost 4 bases and J 3 bases, leaving 3 bases between the germline ends. This CDR3 spans 11 amino acids. CDR3 residues: CASSHTDTQYF. CDR3 in DNA: TGTGCCAGCAGCCATACAGATACGCAGTATTTT.

The chain links TRBV5-6 to TRBJ2-3; D tentatively reads TRBD1 or TRBD2 (5 bases each). Germline-derived CDR1 and CDR2 are SGHDT and YYEEEE. V was cut by 3 bases and J by 9 bases, with 11 bases left in between. The CDR3 extends over 12 amino acids. CDR3 in DNA: TGTGCCAGCAGCTCGGGGCCGGGGACGCAGTATTTT. This gives the protein CASSSGPGTQYF.

The V call is TRBV10-3, the J call TRBJ1-2; a possible D gene is TRBD1 (5 bases). CDR1 and CDR2 (germline): ENHRY, SYGVKD. This CDR3 spans 13 amino acids. Trimming took 9 bases from V and 4 from J, leaving 15 bases between them. As DNA, the CDR3 is TGTGCCATGTCCTTAGGGGCCCTCTATGGCTACACCTTC. Protein: CAMSLGALYGYTF.

V is TRBV2 and J is TRBJ2-7, with 7 bases aligning to TRBD2. Germline V gene sequence: CDR1 SNHLY, CDR2 FYNNEI. This CDR3 is built from 13 residues. V dropped 11 bases and J dropped 0; count of bases not matched to a gene: 7. CDR3 in DNA: TGTGCCGCCACGGGGGGTTCCTCCTACGAGCAGTACTTC. It translates to CAATGGSSYEQYF. Looking up the rest from reference TRBV2 and TRBJ2-7 gives the full variable domain: EPEVTQTPSHQVTQMGQEVILRCVPISNHLYFYWYRQILGQKVEFLVSFYNNEISEKSEIFDDQFSVERPDGSNFTLKIRSTKLEDSAMYFCAATGGSSYEQYFGPGTRLTVT.